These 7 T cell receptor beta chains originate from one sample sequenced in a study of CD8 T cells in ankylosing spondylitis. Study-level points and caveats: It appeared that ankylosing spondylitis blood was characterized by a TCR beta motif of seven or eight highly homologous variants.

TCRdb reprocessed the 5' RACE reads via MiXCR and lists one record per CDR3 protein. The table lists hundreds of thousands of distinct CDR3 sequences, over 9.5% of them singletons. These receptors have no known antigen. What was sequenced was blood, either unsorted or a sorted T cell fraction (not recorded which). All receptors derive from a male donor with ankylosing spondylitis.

The CDR3 here is CSARVRGGETQYF. The CDR3 DNA reads as TGCAGTGCTAGAGTTCGAGGGGGAGAGACCCAGTACTTC. J is TRBJ2-5 and V is TRBV20-1, with a weak D call TRBD1 (6 bases). CDR1 and CDR2 (germline): DFQATT, SNEGSKA (reference sequence). Trimming removed 1 base at V and 4 bases at J, with 10 bases between. This CDR3 has 13 residues.

The CDR3 protein is CASSQDRDGWGETQYF. In nucleotides, the CDR3 is TGCGCCAGCAGCCAAGATAGGGACGGATGGGGTGAGACCCAGTACTTC. V usage is TRBV4-3 and J usage is TRBJ2-5; D tentatively fits TRBD1 or TRBD2 (5 bases each). The germline gives CDR1 LGHNA, CDR2 YSLEER. Trimming took 0 bases from V and 5 from J, leaving 16 bases between them. This CDR3 contains 16 residues.

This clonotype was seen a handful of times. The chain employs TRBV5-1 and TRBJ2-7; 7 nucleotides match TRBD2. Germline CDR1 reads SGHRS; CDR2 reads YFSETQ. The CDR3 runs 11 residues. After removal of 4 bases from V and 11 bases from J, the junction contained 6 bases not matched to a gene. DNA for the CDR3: TGCGCCAGCAGCCTGGACGGGGGGAAGTACTTC. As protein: CASSLDGGKYF. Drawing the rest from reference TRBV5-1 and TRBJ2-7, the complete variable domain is KAGVTQTPRYLIKTRGQQVTLSCSPISGHRSVSWYQQTPGQGLQFLFEYFSETQRNKGNFPGRFSGRQFSNSRSEMNVSTLELGDSALYLCASSLDGGKYFGPGTRLTVT.

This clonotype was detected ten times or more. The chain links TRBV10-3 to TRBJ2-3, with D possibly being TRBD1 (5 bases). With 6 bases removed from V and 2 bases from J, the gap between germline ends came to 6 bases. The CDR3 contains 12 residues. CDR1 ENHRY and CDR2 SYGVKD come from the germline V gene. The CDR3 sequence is CAISRDTDTQYF. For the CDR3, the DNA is TGTGCCATCAGCAGGGACACAGATACGCAGTATTTT.

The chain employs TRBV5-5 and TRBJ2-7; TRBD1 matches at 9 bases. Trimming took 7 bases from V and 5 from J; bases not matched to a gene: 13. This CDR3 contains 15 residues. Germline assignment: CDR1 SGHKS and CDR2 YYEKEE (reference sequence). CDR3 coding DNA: TGTGCCAGCTCCGCTCCGGGACAGGGTGTGGACGAGCAGTACTTC. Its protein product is CASSAPGQGVDEQYF. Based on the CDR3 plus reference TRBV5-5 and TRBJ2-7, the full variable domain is DAGVTQSPTHLIKTRGQQVTLRCSPISGHKSVSWYQQVLGQGPQFIFQYYEKEERGRGNFPDRFSARQFPNYSSELNVNALLLGDSALYLCASSAPGQGVDEQYFGPGTRLTVT.

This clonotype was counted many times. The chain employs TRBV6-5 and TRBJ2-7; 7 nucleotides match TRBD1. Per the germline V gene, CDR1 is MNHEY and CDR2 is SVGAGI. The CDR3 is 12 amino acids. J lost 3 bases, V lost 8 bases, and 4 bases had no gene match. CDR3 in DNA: TGTGCCAGCTCGACAGGGTACTACGAGCAGTACTTC. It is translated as CASSTGYYEQYF.

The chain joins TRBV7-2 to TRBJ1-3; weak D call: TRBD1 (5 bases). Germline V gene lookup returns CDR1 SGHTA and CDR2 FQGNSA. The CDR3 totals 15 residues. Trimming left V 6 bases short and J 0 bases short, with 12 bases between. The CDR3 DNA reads TGTGCCAGCAGGCCTAGGGGCTTCTCTGGAAACACCATATATTTT. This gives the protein CASRPRGFSGNTIYF.